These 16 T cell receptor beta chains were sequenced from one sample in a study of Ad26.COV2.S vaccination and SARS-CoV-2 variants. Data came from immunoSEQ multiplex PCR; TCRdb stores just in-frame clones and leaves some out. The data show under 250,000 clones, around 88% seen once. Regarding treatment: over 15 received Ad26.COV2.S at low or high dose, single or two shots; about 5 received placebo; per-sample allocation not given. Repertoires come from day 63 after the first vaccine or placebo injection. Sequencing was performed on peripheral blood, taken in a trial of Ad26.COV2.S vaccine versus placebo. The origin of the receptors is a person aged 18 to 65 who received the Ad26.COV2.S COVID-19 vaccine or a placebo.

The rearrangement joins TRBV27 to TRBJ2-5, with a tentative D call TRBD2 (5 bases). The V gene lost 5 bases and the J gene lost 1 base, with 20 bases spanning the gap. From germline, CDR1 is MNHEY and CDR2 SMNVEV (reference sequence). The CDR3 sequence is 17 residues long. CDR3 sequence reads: CASSPRTSLFPQETQYF. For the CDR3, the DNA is TGTGCCAGCAGTCCCCGGACTTCGCTCTTCCCCCAAGAGACCCAGTACTTC.

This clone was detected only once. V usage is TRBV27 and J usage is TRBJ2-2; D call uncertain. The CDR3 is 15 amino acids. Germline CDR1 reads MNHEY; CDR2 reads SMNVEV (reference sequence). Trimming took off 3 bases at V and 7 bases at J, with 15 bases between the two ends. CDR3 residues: CASSFRLRASGELFF. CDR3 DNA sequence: TGTGCCAGCAGTTTCAGGCTTCGGGCCAGCGGGGAGCTGTTTTTT.

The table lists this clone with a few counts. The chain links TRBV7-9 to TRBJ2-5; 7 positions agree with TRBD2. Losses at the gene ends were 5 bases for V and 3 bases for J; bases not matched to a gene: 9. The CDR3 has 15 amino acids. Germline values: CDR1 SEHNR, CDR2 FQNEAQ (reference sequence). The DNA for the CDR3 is TGTGCCAGCAGCGTGACTAGCTACTATGAAGAGACCCAGTACTTC. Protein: CASSVTSYYEETQYF.

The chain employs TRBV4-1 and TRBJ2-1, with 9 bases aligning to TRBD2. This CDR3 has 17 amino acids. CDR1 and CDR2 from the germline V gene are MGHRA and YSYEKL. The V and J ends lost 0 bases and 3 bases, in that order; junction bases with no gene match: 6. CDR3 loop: CASSQDGAGGLYNEQFF. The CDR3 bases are TGCGCCAGCAGCCAAGATGGAGCGGGGGGTCTCTACAATGAGCAGTTCTTC.

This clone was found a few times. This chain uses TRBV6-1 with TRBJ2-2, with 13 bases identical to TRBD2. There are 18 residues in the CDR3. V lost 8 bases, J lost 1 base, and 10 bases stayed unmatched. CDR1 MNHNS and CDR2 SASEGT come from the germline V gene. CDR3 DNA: TGTGCCAGCCGTGGACTAGCGGGGGCTACTGTGAACACCGGGGAGCTGTTTTTT. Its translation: CASRGLAGATVNTGELFF.

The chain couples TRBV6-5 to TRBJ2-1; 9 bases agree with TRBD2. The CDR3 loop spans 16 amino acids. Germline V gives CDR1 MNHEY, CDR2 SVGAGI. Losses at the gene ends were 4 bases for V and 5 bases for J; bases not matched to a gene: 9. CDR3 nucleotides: TGTGCCAGCAGTTCCCCCGCTAGCGGGATCCACAATGAGCAGTTCTTC. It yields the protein CASSSPASGIHNEQFF.

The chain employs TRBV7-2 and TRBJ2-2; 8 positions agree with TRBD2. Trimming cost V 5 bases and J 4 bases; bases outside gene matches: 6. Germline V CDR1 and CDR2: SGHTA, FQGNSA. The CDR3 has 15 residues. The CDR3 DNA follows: TGTGCCAGCAGCCAGGGACTAGTCATCACCGGGGAGCTGTTTTTT. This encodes CASSQGLVITGELFF.

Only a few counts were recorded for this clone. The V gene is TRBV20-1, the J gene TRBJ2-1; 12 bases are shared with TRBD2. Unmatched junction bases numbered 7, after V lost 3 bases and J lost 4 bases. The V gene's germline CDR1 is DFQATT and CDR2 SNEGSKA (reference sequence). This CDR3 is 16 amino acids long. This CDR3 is CSASVLAGGFYNEQFF. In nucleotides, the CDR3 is TGCAGTGCTAGTGTACTAGCGGGAGGATTTTACAATGAGCAGTTCTTC.

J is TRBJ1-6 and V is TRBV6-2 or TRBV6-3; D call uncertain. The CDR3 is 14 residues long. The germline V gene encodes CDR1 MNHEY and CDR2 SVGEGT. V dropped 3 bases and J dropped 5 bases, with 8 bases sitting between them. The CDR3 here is CASSYWRDNSPLHF. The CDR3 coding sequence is TGTGCCAGCAGTTATTGGCGTGATAATTCACCCCTCCACTTT.

Written as DNA, the CDR3 is TGTGCCAGCAGCTTACTACCCGGTGGCGGGAGGGCCCGGGGCACAGATACGCAGTATTTT. Translated, it gives CASSLLPGGGRARGTDTQYF. This sequence joins TRBV7-3 and TRBJ2-3; TRBD2 agrees at 9 bases. The J segment lost 1 base and the V segment lost 2 bases, leaving 16 bases of the junction unmatched. The CDR3 loop spans 20 amino acids. The V gene's germline CDR1 is SGHTA and CDR2 FQGTGA.

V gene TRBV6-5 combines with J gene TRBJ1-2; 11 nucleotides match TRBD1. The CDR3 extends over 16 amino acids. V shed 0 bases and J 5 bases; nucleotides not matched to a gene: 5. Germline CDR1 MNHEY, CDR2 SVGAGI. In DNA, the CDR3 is TGTGCCAGCAGTTACTCGGGACAGGGGGTATCATATGGCTACACCTTC. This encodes CASSYSGQGVSYGYTF.

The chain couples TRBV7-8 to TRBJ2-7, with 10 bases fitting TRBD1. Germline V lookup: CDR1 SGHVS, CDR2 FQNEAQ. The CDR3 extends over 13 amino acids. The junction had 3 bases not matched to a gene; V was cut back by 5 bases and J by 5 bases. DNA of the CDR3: TGTGCCAGCAGCGAAGGACAGGGGGACGAGCAGTACTTC. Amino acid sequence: CASSEGQGDEQYF.

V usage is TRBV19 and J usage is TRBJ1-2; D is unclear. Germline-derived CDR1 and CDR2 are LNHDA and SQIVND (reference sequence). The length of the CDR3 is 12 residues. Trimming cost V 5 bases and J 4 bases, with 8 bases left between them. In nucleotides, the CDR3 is TGTGCCAGTAGTGGATACGGCTATGGCTACACCTTC. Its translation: CASSGYGYGYTF. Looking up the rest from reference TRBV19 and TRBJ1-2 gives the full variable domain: DGGITQSPKYLFRKEGQNVTLSCEQNLNHDAMYWYRQDPGQGLRLIYYSQIVNDFQKGDIAEGYSVSREKKESFPLTVTSAQKNPTAFYLCASSGYGYGYTFGSGTRLTVV.

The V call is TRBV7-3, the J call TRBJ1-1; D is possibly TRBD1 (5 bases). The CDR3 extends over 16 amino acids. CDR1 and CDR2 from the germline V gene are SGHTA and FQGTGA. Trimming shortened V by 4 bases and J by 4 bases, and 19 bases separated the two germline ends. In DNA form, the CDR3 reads TGTGCCAGCAGCTCCAATTCGGGACTTAGGGGCACTGAAGCTTTCTTT. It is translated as CASSSNSGLRGTEAFF.

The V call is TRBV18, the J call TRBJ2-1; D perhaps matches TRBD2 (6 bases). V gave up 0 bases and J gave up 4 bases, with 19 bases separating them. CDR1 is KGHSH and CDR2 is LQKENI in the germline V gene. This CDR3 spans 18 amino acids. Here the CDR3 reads CASSPPKVKAGLYNEQFF. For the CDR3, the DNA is TGTGCCAGCTCACCACCGAAAGTTAAGGCGGGATTGTACAATGAGCAGTTCTTC.

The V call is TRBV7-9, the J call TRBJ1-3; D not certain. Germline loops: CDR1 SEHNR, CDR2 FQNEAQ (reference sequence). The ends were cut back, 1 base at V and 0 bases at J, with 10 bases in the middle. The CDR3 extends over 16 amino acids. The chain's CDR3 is CASSLEGLSSGNTIYF. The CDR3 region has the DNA TGTGCCAGCAGCTTAGAAGGGCTTAGCTCTGGAAACACCATATATTTT. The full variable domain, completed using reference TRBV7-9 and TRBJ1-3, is DTGVSQNPRHKITKRGQNVTFRCDPISEHNRLYWYRQTLGQGPEFLTYFQNEAQLEKSRLLSDRFSAERPKGSFSTLEIQRTEQGDSAMYLCASSLEGLSSGNTIYFGEGSWLTVV.